Listed here is a single T cell receptor (beta chain). Method: immunoSEQ multiplex PCR; TCRdb's copy keeps in-frame clones and lacks some. In the table there are around 200,000 clones, roughly four fifths of which are singletons. These data are taken from a study of blood T cell repertoires in COVID-19. The length of the CDR3 is 15 residues. Unmatched junction bases numbered 13, after V lost 6 bases and J lost 8 bases. CDR1 SGHVS and CDR2 FQNEAQ come from the germline V gene. This receptor was taken from a woman between 45 and 65 years old with acute or convalescent COVID-19. Sequenced: peripheral blood. This chain connects TRBV7-8 to TRBJ2-3, with TRBD2 identical over 8 bases. The CDR3 nucleotides are TGTGCCAGCAGTGTCGGGACTAGTATCGCAGTTACGCAGTATTTT. Its protein product is CASSVGTSIAVTQYF.